In this sample, the clone carrying this TCR beta chain turned up a few times. The source of the sample is a study of CD8+ T cells in alopecia areata. Study-wide background: Tofacitinib administration to treated patients was oral, at 5 to 10 mg twice daily.

Trimming stripped 6 bases from V and 5 bases from J, with 14 bases between. CDR3 length: 14 residues. CDR1 and CDR2 from the germline V gene are KGHSH and LQKENI. Isolated RNA was reverse transcribed into cDNA used as the sequencing template. Measured with immunoSEQ multiplex PCR; TCRdb has only the in-frame clones, and not every one. Among 190,000 or so clones listed, about 60% were seen once. Treatment noted: oral pan-JAK inhibitor, 5-10 mg twice daily. From alopecia areata patients, lesional scalp punch biopsies and peripheral blood were collected. Sorting separated CD4+ and CD8+ T cells out of PBMCs.

The chain is built from TRBV18 and TRBJ2-1; D not certain. The source is a human donor with alopecia areata. Sequencing used CD8+ T cells sorted from blood, obtained at week 24, from a patient treated with tofacitinib. The CDR3 sequence: CASSPPFRNNEQFF. In DNA form, the CDR3 reads TGTGCCAGCTCTCCCCCCTTTAGAAACAATGAGCAGTTCTTC. Combining the CDR3 with reference TRBV18 and TRBJ2-1 gives the whole variable domain NAGVMQNPRHLVRRRGQEARLRCSPMKGHSHVYWYRQLPEEGLKFMVYLQKENIIDESGMPKERFSAEFPKEGPSILRIQQVVRGDSAAYFCASSPPFRNNEQFFGPGTRLTVL.